This is a list of T cell receptor beta chains from one sample in a study of shared clonotypes between healthy human individuals. Only in-frame clones appear in the TCRdb table, and some are missing; sequencing was by immunoSEQ multiplex PCR. The profile shows a few million clones, approximately 95% of them singletons. The sample was naive CD4+ T cells from PBMCs. These receptors were obtained from a man between 18 and 35 years old in good health. Some clones in this sample may be carry-over from other donors' samples. Each CDR3 is given with its conserved first and last residue. The order of the fields is J gene, clone size, V gene, D gene, CDR3 DNA, CDR3 protein. The D gene is left open where the match is weak. Clone sizes are given selectively: once, few, many, or a class where the clone is expanded.

>TRBJ1-3|NA|TRBV19|NA
TGTGCCAGTTCCAATTACGGGGCCTCTGGAAACACCATATATTTT
CASSNYGASGNTIYF
>TRBJ1-1|once|TRBV9|TRBD1
TGTGCCAGCAGCCCCCGGGACAGGGGGAACACTGAAGCTTTCTTT
CASSPRDRGNTEAFF
>TRBJ1-2|NA|TRBV5-1|NA
TGCGCCAGCAGCTTGGAACAGGGAGACTATGGCTACACCTTC
CASSLEQGDYGYTF
>TRBJ2-2|NA|TRBV5-4|NA
TGTGCCAGCAGCTGGGGTGGAGGCGGCGCCGGGGAGCTGTTTTTT
CASSWGGGGAGELFF
>TRBJ1-2|NA|TRBV29-1|NA
TGCAGCGTTGAGCAGGGAAACGCTGGCTACACCTTC
CSVEQGNAGYTF
>TRBJ1-4|NA|TRBV2|NA
TGTGCCAGCAGTGATAAGGGCGTAAATGAAAAACTGTTTTTT
CASSDKGVNEKLFF
>TRBJ2-2|NA|TRBV5-1|TRBD2
TGCGCCAGCAGCTTGTCGGCTAGCGGAGGGGACACCGGGGAGCTGTTTTTT
CASSLSASGGDTGELFF
>TRBJ1-5|NA|TRBV28|NA
TGTGCCAGCAGTTCTAGGAGTCAGCCCCAGCATTTT
CASSSRSQPQHF
>TRBJ2-7|NA|TRBV5-6|TRBD1
TGTGCCAGCAGCCTCTTTGTGGGGACAGCATACGAGCAGTACTTC
CASSLFVGTAYEQYF
>TRBJ1-1|NA|TRBV18|NA
TGTGCCAGCTCACCTGGGAGCCGAATGAACACTGAAGCTTTCTTT
CASSPGSRMNTEAFF
>TRBJ2-4|NA|TRBV11-2|TRBD1
TGTGCCAGCAGCTTGGCCGGGACAGGGGACAAAAACATTCAGTACTTC
CASSLAGTGDKNIQYF
>TRBJ2-1|NA|TRBV4-1|TRBD1
TGCGCCAGCAGCCACGGACAGGGGGGCTCCTACAATGAGCAGTTCTTC
CASSHGQGGSYNEQFF
>TRBJ2-2|NA|TRBV28|NA
TGTGCCAGCAGCCGGACTATTATCACCGGGGAGCTGTTTTTT
CASSRTIITGELFF
>TRBJ1-3|NA|TRBV6-6|NA
TGTGCCAGCAGTCCCCGAACAGGGACCTCTGGAAACACCATATATTTT
CASSPRTGTSGNTIYF
>TRBJ1-1|NA|TRBV6-1|NA
TGTGCCAGCAGTGAAGCGCGGTTCTTACAGGTGAACACTGAAGCTTTCTTT
CASSEARFLQVNTEAFF
>TRBJ1-2|NA|TRBV19|TRBD1
TGTGCCAGTGGAACCTTGGGACAGGGATGGAAAGATGGCTACACCTTC
CASGTLGQGWKDGYTF
>TRBJ1-3|NA|TRBV7-2|NA
TGTGCCAGCAGCTTGGGAGGCTCTGGAAACACCATATATTTT
CASSLGGSGNTIYF
>TRBJ2-7|NA|TRBV5-1|TRBD1
TGCGCCAGCAGCGTAACCGGGACAGGTGGATCCGAGCAGTACTTC
CASSVTGTGGSEQYF
>TRBJ2-3|few|TRBV9|NA
TGTGCCAGCAGCGAGGCAGATACGCAGTATTTT
CASSEADTQYF
>TRBJ1-3|NA|TRBV6-5|TRBD1
TGTGCCAGCAGTTACAGGGGGCAGGCTGGAAACACCATATATTTT
CASSYRGQAGNTIYF
>TRBJ2-3|NA|TRBV18|NA
TGTGCCAGCTCACCGTCCCAGGGAACAGATACGCAGTATTTT
CASSPSQGTDTQYF
>TRBJ2-1|NA|TRBV27|TRBD2
TGTGCCAGCAGTTTATCACTAGCGGGAGGTTTTGTCTTC
CASSLSLAGGFVF
>TRBJ2-6|once|TRBV7-3|NA
TGTGCCAGCAGCTTCAACCCCGTCTCTGGGGCCAACGTCCTGACTTTC
CASSFNPVSGANVLTF
>TRBJ1-1|NA|TRBV9|NA
TGTGCCAGCAGCGTAGGGCAGGGTTGGACTGAAGCTTTCTTT
CASSVGQGWTEAFF
>TRBJ2-7|NA|TRBV7-2|NA
TGTGCCAGCAGCCCCGGGGACGGCTACGAGCAGTACTTC
CASSPGDGYEQYF
>TRBJ1-1|NA|TRBV6-6|TRBD1
TGTGCCAGCAGGATACAGGGGACCGAAGCTTTCTTT
CASRIQGTEAFF
>TRBJ2-6|NA|TRBV2|NA
TGTGCCAGCAGTGAACGCGCAAACCCTGGGGCCAACGTCCTGACTTTC
CASSERANPGANVLTF
>TRBJ2-3|NA|TRBV7-2|TRBD2
TGTGCCAGCAGCCAGACTAGCGGGAGTGGAAATACGCAGTATTTT
CASSQTSGSGNTQYF
>TRBJ2-1|NA|TRBV11-2|TRBD1
TGTGCCAGCAGCTTAGAACGATGGGACAGGGGAGGGAGGGAGCAGTTCTTC
CASSLERWDRGGREQFF
>TRBJ1-2|NA|TRBV6-5|NA
TGTGCCAGCAGTTACTCGGGGCCCGCGGGCGGCACCTTC
CASSYSGPAGGTF
>TRBJ2-7|NA|TRBV28|NA
TGTGCCAGCAGTTTAAGGCCGGGCAGGGGCTCCTACGAGCAGTACTTC
CASSLRPGRGSYEQYF
>TRBJ2-6|NA|TRBV5-1|TRBD1
TGCGCCAGTGCAGGGGGAGAGACGGGGTCGGCCAACGTCCTGACTTTC
CASAGGETGSANVLTF
>TRBJ2-3|NA|TRBV29-1|TRBD2
TGCAGCGTTGGGGAGCGGGAGAGGACAGATACGCAGTATTTT
CSVGERERTDTQYF
>TRBJ1-4|NA|TRBV28|TRBD1
TGTGCCAGCAGCTACACAGAGGGGGCGCGTAATGAAAAACTGTTTTTT
CASSYTEGARNEKLFF
>TRBJ1-1|NA|TRBV19|NA
TGTGCCTCCAAAGATCAGGGTGGGTTGGGCGAACCTGAAGCTTTCTTT
CASKDQGGLGEPEAFF
>TRBJ1-4|NA|TRBV5-1|NA
TGCGCCAGCAGCTCCACATGGGGGGGAGCAACTAATGAAAAACTGTTTTTT
CASSSTWGGATNEKLFF
>TRBJ1-4|NA|TRBV5-1|NA
TGCGCCAGCAGCTTGGAAGGAGCCGAAAAACTGTTTTTT
CASSLEGAEKLFF
>TRBJ1-1|NA|TRBV15|TRBD1
TGTGCCACCAGCAGAGGACAGGGGCGAAACACTGAAGCTTTCTTT
CATSRGQGRNTEAFF
>TRBJ2-5|NA|TRBV5-6|NA
TGTGCCAGCAGCTTCCCCCCACAAGAGACCCAGTACTTC
CASSFPPQETQYF
>TRBJ2-2|NA|TRBV5-1|NA
TGCGCCAGCAGCTTGGTCAGCGCCGGGGAGCTGTTTTTT
CASSLVSAGELFF
>TRBJ2-7|NA|TRBV11-2|TRBD2
TGTGCCAGCAGCTTATTACTAGCGGGTAACAACGAGCAGTACTTC
CASSLLLAGNNEQYF